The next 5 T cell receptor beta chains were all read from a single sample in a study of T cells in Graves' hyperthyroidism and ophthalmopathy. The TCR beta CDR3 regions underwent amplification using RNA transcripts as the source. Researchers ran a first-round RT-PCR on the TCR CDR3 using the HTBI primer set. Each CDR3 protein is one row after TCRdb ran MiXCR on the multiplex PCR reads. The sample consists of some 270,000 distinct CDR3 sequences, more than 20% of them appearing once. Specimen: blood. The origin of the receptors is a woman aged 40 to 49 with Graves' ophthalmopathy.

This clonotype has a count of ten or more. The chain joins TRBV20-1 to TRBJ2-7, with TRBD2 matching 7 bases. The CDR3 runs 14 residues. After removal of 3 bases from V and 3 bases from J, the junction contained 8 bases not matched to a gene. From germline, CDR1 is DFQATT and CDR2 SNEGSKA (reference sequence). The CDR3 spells CSARVGLADYEQYF. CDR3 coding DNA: TGCAGTGCTAGGGTGGGGCTAGCGGACTACGAGCAGTACTTC.

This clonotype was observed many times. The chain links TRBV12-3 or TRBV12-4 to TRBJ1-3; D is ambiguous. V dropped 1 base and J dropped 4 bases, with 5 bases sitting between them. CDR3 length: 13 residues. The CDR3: CASSLDGGNTIYF. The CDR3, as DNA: TGTGCCAGCAGTTTAGACGGAGGAAACACCATATATTTT.

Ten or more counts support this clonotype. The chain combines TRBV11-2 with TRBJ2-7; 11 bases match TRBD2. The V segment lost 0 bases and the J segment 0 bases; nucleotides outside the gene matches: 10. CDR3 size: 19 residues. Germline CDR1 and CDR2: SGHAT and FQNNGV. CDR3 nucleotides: TGTGCCAGCAGCTTAGATACCGAAGGACTAGCGGGTGTCTCCTACGAGCAGTACTTC. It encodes CASSLDTEGLAGVSYEQYF.

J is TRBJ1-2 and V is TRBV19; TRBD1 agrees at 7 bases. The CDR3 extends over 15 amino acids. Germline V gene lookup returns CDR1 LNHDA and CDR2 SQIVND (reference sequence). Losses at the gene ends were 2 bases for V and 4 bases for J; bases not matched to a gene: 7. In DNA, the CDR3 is TGTGCCAGTAGTATAATTGGGACAGCCATCTATGGCTACACCTTC. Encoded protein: CASSIIGTAIYGYTF.

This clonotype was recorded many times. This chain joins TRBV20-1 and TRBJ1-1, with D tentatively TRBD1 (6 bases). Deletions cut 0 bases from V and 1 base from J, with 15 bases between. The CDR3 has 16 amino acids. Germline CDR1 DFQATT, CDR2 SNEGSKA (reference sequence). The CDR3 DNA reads TGCAGTGCTAGAGATATCGGCAGGGGATCGAACACTGAAGCTTTCTTT. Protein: CSARDIGRGSNTEAFF.